This passage covers 20 T cell receptor beta chains from one sample sequenced in a study of cytomegalovirus exposure and HLA in healthy donors. PCR used 60 Vbeta primers and 13 Jbeta primers. Sequencing used immunoSEQ multiplex PCR; TCRdb keeps in-frame clones, though not all of them. The repertoire has about 160,000 clones, roughly three quarters of them found once; the top ten carry around 1.5%. Sequencing input: PBMCs. These receptors originate from a man aged 60-69 years in good health and CMV-seronegative.

This clone was recorded a few times. The rearrangement joins TRBV12-5 to TRBJ2-5; TRBD1 matches 10 bases. J was trimmed by 2 bases and V by 5 bases; bases with no gene match: 8. Germline V gene lookup returns CDR1 LGHNT and CDR2 FRNRAP. This CDR3 has 16 amino acids. CDR3: CASGSGTGAGQETQYF. DNA of the CDR3: TGTGCTAGTGGTAGCGGGACAGGGGCAGGACAAGAGACCCAGTACTTC.

The genes are TRBV18 and TRBJ2-2; D is possibly TRBD2 (6 bases). With 8 bases removed from V and 4 bases from J, the gap between germline ends came to 17 bases. Germline values: CDR1 KGHSH, CDR2 LQKENI. The CDR3 is made up of 15 amino acids. CDR3 sequence (DNA): TGTGCCAGCCGGCCTGTGCGGGGAGGCACCGGGGAGCTGTTTTTT. Protein sequence: CASRPVRGGTGELFF.

The genes are TRBV6-6 and TRBJ2-5; 10 nucleotides match TRBD1. The CDR3 is 15 amino acids. The germline V gene encodes CDR1 MNHNY and CDR2 SVGAGI (reference sequence). Losses at the gene ends were 2 bases for V and 5 bases for J; bases not matched to a gene: 5. The CDR3, as DNA: TGTGCCAGCAGTTACCGTCCGGGACAGGGGGAGACCCAGTACTTC. This codes for CASSYRPGQGETQYF.

This clone has only one observation. V usage is TRBV10-1 and J usage is TRBJ1-1; 10 nucleotides align to TRBD1. The CDR3 contains 15 residues. The trim removed 6 bases at V and 3 bases at J, leaving 7 bases unmatched. From germline, CDR1 is WNHNN and CDR2 SYGVQD (reference sequence). In DNA, the CDR3 is TGCGCCAGCAGAGCGACAGGGGGCCCGGACACTGAAGCTTTCTTT. This translates into CASRATGGPDTEAFF.

This clone was seen a single time. The chain joins TRBV6-5 to TRBJ2-7, with 9 bases aligning to TRBD2. The CDR3 sequence is 16 residues long. After removal of 2 bases from V and 5 bases from J, the junction contained 10 bases not matched to a gene. From germline, CDR1 is MNHEY and CDR2 SVGAGI. The DNA of the CDR3 is TGTGCCAGCAGTTACAAAACTAGCGGGCGACGGAACGAGCAGTACTTC. This translates into CASSYKTSGRRNEQYF.

The chain employs TRBV7-9 and TRBJ2-5, with 8 positions matching TRBD2. The CDR3 runs 10 residues. Germline CDR1 is SEHNR and CDR2 is FQNEAQ (reference sequence). The CDR3 bases are TGTTCCGGGGGGGCGGAGACCCAGTACTTC. Protein sequence: CSGGAETQYF.

The chain couples TRBV30 to TRBJ1-2; D call uncertain. Trimming pared 3 bases from V and 4 bases from J, leaving 15 bases between. Germline CDR1 reads GTSNPN; CDR2 reads SVGIG (reference sequence). This CDR3 comprises 14 residues. The CDR3 region has the DNA TGTGCCTGGAGCTCGACGAGACGGGGCTATGGCTACACCTTC. Its translation: CAWSSTRRGYGYTF.

V and J are TRBV18 and TRBJ2-7; 10 bases match TRBD2. Germline V gene data show CDR1 as KGHSH and CDR2 as LQKENI. This CDR3 has 14 residues. The trim removed 3 bases at V and 3 bases at J, leaving 2 bases unmatched. CDR3 loop: CASSPPSGSYEQYF. The CDR3 DNA reads TGTGCCAGCTCACCGCCTAGCGGGAGCTACGAGCAGTACTTC.

V usage is TRBV9 and J usage is TRBJ2-1, with TRBD2 matching over 16 bases. This CDR3 contains 17 residues. The junction had 6 bases not matched to a gene; V was cut back by 0 bases and J by 9 bases. The V gene's germline CDR1 is SGDLS and CDR2 YYNGEE. The CDR3 DNA reads as TGTGCCAGCAGCGTAGAGGGACTAGCGGGAGGGCCACGTGAGCAGTTCTTC. It specifies CASSVEGLAGGPREQFF. Based on the CDR3 plus reference TRBV9 and TRBJ2-1, the full variable domain is DSGVTQTPKHLITATGQRVTLRCSPRSGDLSVYWYQQSLDQGLQFLIQYYNGEERAKGNILERFSAQQFPDLHSELNLSSLELGDSALYFCASSVEGLAGGPREQFFGPGTRLTVL.

V is TRBV28 and J is TRBJ2-5, with 7 bases identical to TRBD2. TRBJ2-7 explains the end of the DNA better; the J call may be wrong. Germline V gene sequence: CDR1 MDHEN, CDR2 SYDVKM. CDR3 length: 15 residues. The CDR3 DNA follows: TGTGCCAGCAGTATCCTTGGGCGGGAGTTCGACGAGCAGTACTTC. This encodes CASSILGREFDEQYF.

The rearrangement joins TRBV7-2 to TRBJ2-5; 10 bases align to TRBD2. CDR3 length equals 17 residues. Per the germline V gene, CDR1 is SGHTA and CDR2 is FQGNSA. Germline trimming cut 3 bases from V and 8 bases from J; bases unmatched to any gene: 15. CDR3 protein: CASSFGARTSGGGTQYF. DNA for the CDR3: TGTGCCAGCAGCTTCGGGGCCCGGACTAGCGGAGGCGGAACCCAGTACTTC.

This clone was observed a few times. The J gene is TRBJ2-1, the V gene TRBV18, with TRBD2 matching 9 bases. Losses at the gene ends were 8 bases for V and 5 bases for J; bases not matched to a gene: 7. CDR1 KGHSH and CDR2 LQKENI come from the germline V gene. CDR3 length equals 14 residues. The CDR3 nucleotides read TGTGCCAGCGGACTAGCGAGTGTGGACAATGAGCAGTTCTTC. This encodes CASGLASVDNEQFF.

This chain links TRBV27 with TRBJ1-6; maybe TRBD1 (5 bases). CDR1 and CDR2 from the germline V gene are MNHEY and SMNVEV (reference sequence). V was trimmed by 6 bases and J by 8 bases, leaving 17 bases between them. This CDR3 comprises 15 residues. CDR3 nucleotides: TGTGCCAGCAGGTTTTTCAGGGCCTCCTATTCACCCCTCCACTTT. As protein: CASRFFRASYSPLHF.

The rearrangement uses TRBV7-3 and TRBJ2-2; D is ambiguous. This CDR3 has 16 residues. The V end was cut by 1 base, the J end by 0 bases, with 9 bases between. Looked up from germline, CDR1 is SGHTA and CDR2 is FQGTGA. The CDR3 reads CASSLRAAANTGELFF. The CDR3 DNA follows: TGTGCCAGCAGCTTAAGGGCAGCCGCGAACACCGGGGAGCTGTTTTTT.

This clone has more than one count but fewer than ten. The rearrangement links TRBV7-9 to TRBJ2-1, with D perhaps matching TRBD2 (6 bases). Germline-derived CDR1 and CDR2 are SEHNR and FQNEAQ (reference sequence). Trimming pared 5 bases from V and 0 bases from J, leaving 20 bases between. The CDR3 length is 18 residues. The CDR3 region is CASSGPGGPPSSYNEQFF. Written as DNA, the CDR3 is TGTGCCAGCAGCGGTCCCGGGGGACCCCCTAGCTCCTACAATGAGCAGTTCTTC.

The gene calls are TRBV12-2 and TRBJ2-3; the table's D call, TRBD2, was not checked against the DNA. TRBV12-2 represents a pseudogene. This CDR3 is built from 18 residues. The CDR3 DNA reads TGTGCAAGTCGCTTAGGGGAGACTAGCGGGGGGACTTCAGATACGCAGTATTTT. Amino acid sequence: CASRLGETSGGTSDTQYF.

The CDR3 DNA follows: TGTGCCAGCACCTCGACAAGACAGAGTTCGAACACCGGGGAGCTGTTTTTT. Translating gives CASTSTRQSSNTGELFF. The rearrangement joins TRBV2 to TRBJ2-2, with D tentatively TRBD1 (5 bases). The V and J ends lost 7 bases and 0 bases respectively, with 18 bases between them. The CDR3 is 17 residues long. The germline V gene has CDR1 SNHLY and CDR2 FYNNEI.

The chain combines TRBV28 with TRBJ2-2; D possibly corresponds to TRBD2 (5 bases). Germline-derived CDR1 and CDR2 are MDHEN and SYDVKM. This CDR3 is 14 amino acids long. V dropped 6 bases and J dropped 4 bases, with 12 bases sitting between them. Here the CDR3 DNA reads TGTGCCAGCAGGCCCCAACTAGGCACCGGGGAGCTGTTTTTT. Amino acid sequence: CASRPQLGTGELFF.

The chain employs TRBV7-2 and TRBJ2-1; possible D gene TRBD1, 5 bases. V was cut by 4 bases and J by 9 bases, with 16 bases left in between. The CDR3 length is 14 residues. Germline V gene sequence: CDR1 SGHTA, CDR2 FQGNSA. The CDR3 DNA reads TGTGCCAGCAGCTCCGGACAAGCATGGGTTGAGCAGTTCTTC. Encoded protein: CASSSGQAWVEQFF.

This clone came up a few times. The chain joins TRBV11-2 to TRBJ2-5; no definite D call. Germline lookup yields CDR1 SGHAT and CDR2 FQNNGV. V shed 6 bases and J shed 11 bases, with 22 bases lying between them. The CDR3 is 14 residues long. CDR3 sequence reads: CASSPVSTYTRQYF. The CDR3 DNA is TGTGCCAGCAGTCCGGTTTCGACTTATACGAGGCAGTACTTC.